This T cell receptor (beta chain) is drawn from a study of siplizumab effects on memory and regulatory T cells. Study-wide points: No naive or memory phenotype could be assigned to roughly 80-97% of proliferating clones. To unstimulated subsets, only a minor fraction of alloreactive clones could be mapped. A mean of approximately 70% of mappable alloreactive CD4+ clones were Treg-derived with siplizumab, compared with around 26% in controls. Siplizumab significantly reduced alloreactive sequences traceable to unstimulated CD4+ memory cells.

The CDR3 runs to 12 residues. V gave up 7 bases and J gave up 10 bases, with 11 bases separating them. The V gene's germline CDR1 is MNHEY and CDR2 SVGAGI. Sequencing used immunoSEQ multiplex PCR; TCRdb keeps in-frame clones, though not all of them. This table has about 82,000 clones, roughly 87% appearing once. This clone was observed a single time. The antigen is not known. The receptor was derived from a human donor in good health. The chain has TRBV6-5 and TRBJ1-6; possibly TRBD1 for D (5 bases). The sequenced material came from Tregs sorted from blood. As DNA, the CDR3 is TGTGCCAGCACCGGGGCTGGGTCACCCCTCCACTTT. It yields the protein CASTGAGSPLHF.